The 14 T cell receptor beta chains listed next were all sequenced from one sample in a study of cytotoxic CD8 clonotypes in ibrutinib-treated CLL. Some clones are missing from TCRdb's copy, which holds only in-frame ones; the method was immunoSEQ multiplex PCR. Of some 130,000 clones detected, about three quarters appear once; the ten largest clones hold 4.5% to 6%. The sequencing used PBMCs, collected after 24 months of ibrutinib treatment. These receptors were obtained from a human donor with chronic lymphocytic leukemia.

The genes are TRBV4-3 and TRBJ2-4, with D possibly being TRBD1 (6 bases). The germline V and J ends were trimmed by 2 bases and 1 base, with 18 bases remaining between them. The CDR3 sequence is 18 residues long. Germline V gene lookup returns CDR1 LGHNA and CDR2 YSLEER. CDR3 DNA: TGCGCCAGCAGCCAACGCCCGTACAGGGAAGGGGCCAAAAACATTCAGTACTTC. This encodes CASSQRPYREGAKNIQYF.

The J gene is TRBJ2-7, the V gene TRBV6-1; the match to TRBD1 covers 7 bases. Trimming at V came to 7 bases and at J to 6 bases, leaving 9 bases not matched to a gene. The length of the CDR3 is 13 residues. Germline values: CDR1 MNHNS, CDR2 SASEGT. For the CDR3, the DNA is TGTGCCAGCACCTCAGGGGGAAACGTCGAGCAGTACTTC. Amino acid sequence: CASTSGGNVEQYF.

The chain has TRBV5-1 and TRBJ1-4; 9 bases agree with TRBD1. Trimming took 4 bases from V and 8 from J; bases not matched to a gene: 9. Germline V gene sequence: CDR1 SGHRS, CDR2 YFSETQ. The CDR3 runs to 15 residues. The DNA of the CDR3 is TGCGCCAGCAGCCGGGGGGACAGGGTCTTCGAAAAACTGTTTTTT. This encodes CASSRGDRVFEKLFF.

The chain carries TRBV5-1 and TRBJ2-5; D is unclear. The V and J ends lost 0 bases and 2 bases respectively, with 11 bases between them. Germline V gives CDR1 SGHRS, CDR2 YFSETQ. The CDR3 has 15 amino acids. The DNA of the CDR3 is TGCGCCAGCAGCTTGGCCGGAGCCCGACAAGAGACCCAGTACTTC. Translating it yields CASSLAGARQETQYF.

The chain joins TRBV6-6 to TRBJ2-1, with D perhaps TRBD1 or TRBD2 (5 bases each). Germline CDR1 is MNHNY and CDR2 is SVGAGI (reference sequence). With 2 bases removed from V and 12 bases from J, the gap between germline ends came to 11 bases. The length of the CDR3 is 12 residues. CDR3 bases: TGTGCCAGCAGTTACGGGACCCTGGGGCAGTTCTTC. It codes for CASSYGTLGQFF.

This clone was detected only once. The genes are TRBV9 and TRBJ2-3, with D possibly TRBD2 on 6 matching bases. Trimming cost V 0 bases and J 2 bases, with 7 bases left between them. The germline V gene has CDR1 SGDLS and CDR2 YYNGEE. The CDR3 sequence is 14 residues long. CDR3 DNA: TGTGCCAGCAGCGTAGGACTAGACACAGATACGCAGTATTTT. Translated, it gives CASSVGLDTDTQYF. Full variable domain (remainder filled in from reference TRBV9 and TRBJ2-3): DSGVTQTPKHLITATGQRVTLRCSPRSGDLSVYWYQQSLDQGLQFLIQYYNGEERAKGNILERFSAQQFPDLHSELNLSSLELGDSALYFCASSVGLDTDTQYFGPGTRLTVL.

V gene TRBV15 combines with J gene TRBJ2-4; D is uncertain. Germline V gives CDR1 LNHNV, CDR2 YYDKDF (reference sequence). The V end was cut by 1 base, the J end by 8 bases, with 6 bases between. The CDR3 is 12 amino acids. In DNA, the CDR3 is TGTGCCACCAGCAGAGTTGGGGACATTCAGTACTTC. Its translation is CATSRVGDIQYF.

This CDR3 reads CASSPGRRSGNTIYF. The CDR3 coding sequence is TGCGCCAGCAGCCCCGGGCGGAGGTCTGGAAACACCATATATTTT. The chain is built from TRBV4-3 and TRBJ1-3; D not certain. V lost 4 bases and J lost 1, with 11 bases in between. The germline gives CDR1 LGHNA, CDR2 YSLEER. The CDR3 has 15 amino acids.

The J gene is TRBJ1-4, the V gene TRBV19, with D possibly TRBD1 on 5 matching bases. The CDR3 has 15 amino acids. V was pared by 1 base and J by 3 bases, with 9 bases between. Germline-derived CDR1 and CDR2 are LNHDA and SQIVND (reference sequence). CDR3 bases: TGTGCCAGTAGTATAGGGGGCACGGCTAATGAAAAACTGTTTTTT. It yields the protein CASSIGGTANEKLFF.

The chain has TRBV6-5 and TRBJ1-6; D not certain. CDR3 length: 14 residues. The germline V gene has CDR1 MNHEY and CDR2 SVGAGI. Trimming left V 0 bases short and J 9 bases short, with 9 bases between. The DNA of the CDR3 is TGTGCCAGCAGTTACTCGGGCAGTGTTTCACCCCTCCACTTT. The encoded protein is CASSYSGSVSPLHF.

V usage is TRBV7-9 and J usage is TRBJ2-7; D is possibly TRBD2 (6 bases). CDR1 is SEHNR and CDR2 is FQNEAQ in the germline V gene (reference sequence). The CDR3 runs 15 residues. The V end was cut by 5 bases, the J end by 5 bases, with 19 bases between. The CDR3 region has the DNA TGTGCCAGCAGCCCCTCCGGCGATAGCGGCGACGAGCAGTACTTC. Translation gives CASSPSGDSGDEQYF.

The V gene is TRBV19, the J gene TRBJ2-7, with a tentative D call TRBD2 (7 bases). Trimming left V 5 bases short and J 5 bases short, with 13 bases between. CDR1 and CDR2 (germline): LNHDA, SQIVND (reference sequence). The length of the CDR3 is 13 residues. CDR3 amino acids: CASSLGGLDEQYF. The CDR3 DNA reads TGTGCCAGTAGTTTGGGGGGGCTCGACGAGCAGTACTTC. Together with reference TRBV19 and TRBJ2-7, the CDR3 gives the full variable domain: DGGITQSPKYLFRKEGQNVTLSCEQNLNHDAMYWYRQDPGQGLRLIYYSQIVNDFQKGDIAEGYSVSREKKESFPLTVTSAQKNPTAFYLCASSLGGLDEQYFGPGTRLTVT.

The DNA of the CDR3 is TGTGCCAGCAGCGACCGTAGCGTCGAGCAGTACTTC. The encoded protein is CASSDRSVEQYF. The J gene is TRBJ2-7, the V gene TRBV7-9; D perhaps matches TRBD2 (5 bases). With 5 bases removed from V and 6 bases from J, the gap between germline ends came to 11 bases. This CDR3 is 12 amino acids long. The germline gives CDR1 SEHNR, CDR2 FQNEAQ (reference sequence).

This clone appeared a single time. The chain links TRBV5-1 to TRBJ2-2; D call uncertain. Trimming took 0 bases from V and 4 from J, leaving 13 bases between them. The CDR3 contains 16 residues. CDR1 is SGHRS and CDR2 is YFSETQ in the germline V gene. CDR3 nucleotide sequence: TGCGCCAGCAGCTTGGGGGCACCCTTGGGCACCGGGGAGCTGTTTTTT. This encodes CASSLGAPLGTGELFF.